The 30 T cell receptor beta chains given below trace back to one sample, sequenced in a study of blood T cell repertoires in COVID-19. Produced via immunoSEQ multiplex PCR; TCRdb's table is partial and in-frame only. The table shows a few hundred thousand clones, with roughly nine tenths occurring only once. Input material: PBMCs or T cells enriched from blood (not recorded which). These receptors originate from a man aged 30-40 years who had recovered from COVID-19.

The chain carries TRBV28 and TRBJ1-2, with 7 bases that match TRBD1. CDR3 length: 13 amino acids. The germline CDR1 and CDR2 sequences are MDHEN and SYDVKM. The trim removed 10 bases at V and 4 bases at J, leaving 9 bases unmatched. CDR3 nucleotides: TGTGCCATCGGGACAGAACTTTTCTATGGCTACACCTTC. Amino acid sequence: CAIGTELFYGYTF.

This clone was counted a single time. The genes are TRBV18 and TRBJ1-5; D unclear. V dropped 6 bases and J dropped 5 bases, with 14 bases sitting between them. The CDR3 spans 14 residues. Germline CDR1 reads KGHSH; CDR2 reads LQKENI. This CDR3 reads CASSPAGGHQPQHF. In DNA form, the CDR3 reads TGTGCCAGCTCGCCAGCGGGAGGGCATCAGCCCCAGCATTTT. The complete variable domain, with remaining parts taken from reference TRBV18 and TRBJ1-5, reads NAGVMQNPRHLVRRRGQEARLRCSPMKGHSHVYWYRQLPEEGLKFMVYLQKENIIDESGMPKERFSAEFPKEGPSILRIQQVVRGDSAAYFCASSPAGGHQPQHFGDGTRLSIL.

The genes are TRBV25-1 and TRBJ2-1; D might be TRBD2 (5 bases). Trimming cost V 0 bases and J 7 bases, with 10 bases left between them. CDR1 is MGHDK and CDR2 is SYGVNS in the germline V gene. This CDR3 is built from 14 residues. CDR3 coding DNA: TGTGCCAGCAGTGAATATTCGAGGGAAAATGAGCAGTTCTTC. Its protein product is CASSEYSRENEQFF.

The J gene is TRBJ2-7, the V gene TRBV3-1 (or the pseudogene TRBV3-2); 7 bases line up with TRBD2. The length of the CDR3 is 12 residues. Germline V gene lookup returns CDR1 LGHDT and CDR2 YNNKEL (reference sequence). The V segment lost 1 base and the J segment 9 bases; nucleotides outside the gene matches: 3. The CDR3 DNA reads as TGTGCCAGCAGCCAAGGACTAGCAATGCAGTACTTC. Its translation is CASSQGLAMQYF.

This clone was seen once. The CDR3 DNA is TGTGCCAGCAGCAGAGACAGGGCTAATCAGCCCCAGCATTTT. Protein sequence: CASSRDRANQPQHF. J is TRBJ1-5 and V is TRBV4-2, with TRBD1 matching 7 bases. Germline CDR1 is LGHNA and CDR2 is YNFKEQ. Trimming removed 5 bases from V and 4 bases from J; junction bases left unmatched: 5. CDR3 length: 14 amino acids.

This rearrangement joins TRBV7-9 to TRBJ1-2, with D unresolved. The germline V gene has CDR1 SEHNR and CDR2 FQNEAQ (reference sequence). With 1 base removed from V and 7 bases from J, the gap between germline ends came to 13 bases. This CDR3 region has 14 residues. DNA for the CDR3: TGTGCCAGCAGCTTAGGGCCGGCAGCGGGTGGCTACACCTTC. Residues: CASSLGPAAGGYTF.

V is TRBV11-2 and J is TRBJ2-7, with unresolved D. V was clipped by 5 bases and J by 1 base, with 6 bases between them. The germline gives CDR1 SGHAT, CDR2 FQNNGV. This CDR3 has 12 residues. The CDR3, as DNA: TGTGCCAGCAGCGCTACTTCCTACGAGCAGTACTTC. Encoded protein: CASSATSYEQYF.

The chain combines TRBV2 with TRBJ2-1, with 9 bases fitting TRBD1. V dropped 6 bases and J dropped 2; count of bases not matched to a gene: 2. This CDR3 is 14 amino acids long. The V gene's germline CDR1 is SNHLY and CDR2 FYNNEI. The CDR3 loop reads CASSDRGTYNEQFF. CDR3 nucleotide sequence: TGTGCCAGCAGCGACAGGGGGACCTACAATGAGCAGTTCTTC.

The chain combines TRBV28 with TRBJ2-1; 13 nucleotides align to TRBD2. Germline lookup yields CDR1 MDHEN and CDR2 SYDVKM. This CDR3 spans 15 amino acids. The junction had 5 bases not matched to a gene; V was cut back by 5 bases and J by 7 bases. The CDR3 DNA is TGTGCCAGCAGTGCTACTAGCGGGAGGGGGAATGAGCAGTTCTTC. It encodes CASSATSGRGNEQFF.

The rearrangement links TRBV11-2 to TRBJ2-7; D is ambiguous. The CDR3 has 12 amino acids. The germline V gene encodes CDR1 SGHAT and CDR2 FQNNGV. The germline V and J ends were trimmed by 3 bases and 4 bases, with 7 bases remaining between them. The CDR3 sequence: CASSFPTYEQYF. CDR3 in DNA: TGTGCCAGCAGCTTCCCAACTTACGAGCAGTACTTC.

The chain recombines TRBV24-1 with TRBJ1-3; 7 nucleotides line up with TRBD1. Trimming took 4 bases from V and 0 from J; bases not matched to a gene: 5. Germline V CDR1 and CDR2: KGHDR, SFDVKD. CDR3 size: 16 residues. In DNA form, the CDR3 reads TGTGCCACCAGTGACCCAGGGGGAGTCTCTGGAAACACCATATATTTT. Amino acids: CATSDPGGVSGNTIYF.

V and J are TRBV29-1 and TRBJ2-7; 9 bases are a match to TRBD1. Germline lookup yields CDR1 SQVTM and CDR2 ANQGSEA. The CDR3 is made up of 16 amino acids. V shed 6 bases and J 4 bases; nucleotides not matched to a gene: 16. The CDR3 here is CSVVVTGTGRSYEQYF. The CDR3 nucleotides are TGCAGCGTGGTCGTAACCGGGACAGGGAGGTCATACGAGCAGTACTTC.

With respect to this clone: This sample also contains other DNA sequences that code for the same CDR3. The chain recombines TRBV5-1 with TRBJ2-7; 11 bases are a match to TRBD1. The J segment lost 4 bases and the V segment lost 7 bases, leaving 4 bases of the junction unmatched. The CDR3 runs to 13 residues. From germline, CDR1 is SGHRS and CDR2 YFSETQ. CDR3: CASSRDRGYEQYF. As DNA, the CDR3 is TGCGCCAGCTCCCGGGACAGGGGGTACGAGCAGTACTTC.

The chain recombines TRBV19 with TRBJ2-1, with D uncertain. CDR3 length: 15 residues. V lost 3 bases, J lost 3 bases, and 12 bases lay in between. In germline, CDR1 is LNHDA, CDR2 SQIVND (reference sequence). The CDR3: CASSILGELYNEQFF. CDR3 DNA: TGTGCCAGTAGTATCTTGGGCGAGCTCTACAATGAGCAGTTCTTC.

The CDR3: CASSPSGTVISGANVLTF. CDR3 sequence (DNA): TGTGCCAGCTCACCTTCCGGGACAGTAATCTCTGGGGCCAACGTCCTGACTTTC. V is TRBV18 and J is TRBJ2-6; 7 bases fit TRBD1. Germline CDR1 reads KGHSH; CDR2 reads LQKENI. The CDR3 runs to 18 residues. With V trimmed by 3 bases and J by 0 bases, 8 bases remained unmatched.

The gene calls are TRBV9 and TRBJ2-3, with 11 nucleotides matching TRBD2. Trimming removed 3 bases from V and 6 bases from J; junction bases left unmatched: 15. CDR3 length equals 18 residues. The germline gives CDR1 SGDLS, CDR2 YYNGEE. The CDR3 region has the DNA TGTGCCAGCAGCGCTTCCGGGACTAGCGGTTCCTATGCGGATACGCAGTATTTT. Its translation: CASSASGTSGSYADTQYF.

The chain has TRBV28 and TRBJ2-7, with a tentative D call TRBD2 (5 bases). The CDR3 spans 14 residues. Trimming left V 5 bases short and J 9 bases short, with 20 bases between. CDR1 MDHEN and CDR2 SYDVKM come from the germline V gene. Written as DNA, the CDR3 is TGTGCCAGCAGTGCACCCCAGCGGCCTTCAGTGCAGTACTTC. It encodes CASSAPQRPSVQYF.

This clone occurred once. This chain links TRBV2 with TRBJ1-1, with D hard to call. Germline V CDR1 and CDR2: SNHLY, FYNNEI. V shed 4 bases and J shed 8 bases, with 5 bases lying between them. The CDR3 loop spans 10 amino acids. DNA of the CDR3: TGTGCCAGCAGTGCCAGGGAAGCTTTCTTT. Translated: CASSAREAFF.

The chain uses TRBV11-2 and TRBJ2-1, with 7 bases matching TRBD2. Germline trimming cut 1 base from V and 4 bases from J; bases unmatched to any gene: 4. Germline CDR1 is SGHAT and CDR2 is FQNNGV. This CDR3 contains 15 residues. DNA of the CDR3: TGTGCCAGCAGCTTAGGGGCGGGAGTGTACAATGAGCAGTTCTTC. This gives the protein CASSLGAGVYNEQFF.

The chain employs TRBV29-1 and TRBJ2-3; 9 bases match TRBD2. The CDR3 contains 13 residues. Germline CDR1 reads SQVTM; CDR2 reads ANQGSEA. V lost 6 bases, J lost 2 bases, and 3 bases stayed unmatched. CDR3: CSVGLAITDTQYF. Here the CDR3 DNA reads TGCAGCGTCGGACTAGCGATCACAGATACGCAGTATTTT.

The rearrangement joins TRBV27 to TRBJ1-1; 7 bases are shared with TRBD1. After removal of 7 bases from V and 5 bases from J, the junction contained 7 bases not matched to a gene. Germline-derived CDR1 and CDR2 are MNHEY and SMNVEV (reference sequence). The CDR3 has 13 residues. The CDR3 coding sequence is TGTGCCAGCACCAGACAGGGCGAAACTGAAGCTTTCTTT. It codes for CASTRQGETEAFF.

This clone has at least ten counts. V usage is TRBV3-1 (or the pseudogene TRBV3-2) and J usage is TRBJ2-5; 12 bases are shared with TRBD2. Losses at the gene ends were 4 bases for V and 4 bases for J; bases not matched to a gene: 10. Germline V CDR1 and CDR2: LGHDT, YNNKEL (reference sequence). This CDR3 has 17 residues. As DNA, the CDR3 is TGTGCCAGCAGCCTGCAGACTAGCGGGAGAGGGGGAGAGACCCAGTACTTC. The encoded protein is CASSLQTSGRGGETQYF.

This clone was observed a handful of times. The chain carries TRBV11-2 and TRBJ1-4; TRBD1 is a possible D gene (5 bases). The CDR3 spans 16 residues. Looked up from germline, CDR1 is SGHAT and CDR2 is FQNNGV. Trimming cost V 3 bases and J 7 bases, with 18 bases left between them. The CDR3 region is CASSFTTGDGSEKLFF. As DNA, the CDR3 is TGTGCCAGCAGCTTTACCACAGGCGACGGGAGTGAAAAACTGTTTTTT. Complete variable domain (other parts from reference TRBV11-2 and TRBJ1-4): EAGVAQSPRYKIIEKRQSVAFWCNPISGHATLYWYQQILGQGPKLLIQFQNNGVVDDSQLPKDRFSAERLKGVDSTLKIQPAKLEDSAVYLCASSFTTGDGSEKLFFGSGTQLSVL.

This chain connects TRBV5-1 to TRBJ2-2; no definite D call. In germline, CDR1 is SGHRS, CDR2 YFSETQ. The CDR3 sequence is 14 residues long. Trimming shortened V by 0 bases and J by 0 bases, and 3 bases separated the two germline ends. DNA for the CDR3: TGCGCCAGCAGCTTGGGTACGAACACCGGGGAGCTGTTTTTT. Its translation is CASSLGTNTGELFF.

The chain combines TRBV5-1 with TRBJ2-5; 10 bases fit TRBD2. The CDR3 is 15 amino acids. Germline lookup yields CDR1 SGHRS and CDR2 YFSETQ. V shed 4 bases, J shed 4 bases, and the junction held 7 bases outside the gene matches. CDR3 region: CASSLLAGVRETQYF. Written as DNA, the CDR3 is TGCGCCAGCAGCCTGCTAGCGGGAGTGAGAGAGACCCAGTACTTC.

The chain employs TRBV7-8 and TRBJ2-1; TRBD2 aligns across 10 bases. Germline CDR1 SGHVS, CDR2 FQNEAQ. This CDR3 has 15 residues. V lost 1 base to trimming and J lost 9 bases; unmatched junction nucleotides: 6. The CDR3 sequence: CASSLVPSGRPEQFF. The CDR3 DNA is TGTGCCAGCAGCTTAGTCCCTAGCGGGAGACCTGAGCAGTTCTTC. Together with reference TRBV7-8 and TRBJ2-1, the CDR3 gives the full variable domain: GAGVSQSPRYKVAKRGQDVALRCDPISGHVSLFWYQQALGQGPEFLTYFQNEAQLDKSGLPSDRFFAERPEGSVSTLKIQRTQQEDSAVYLCASSLVPSGRPEQFFGPGTRLTVL.

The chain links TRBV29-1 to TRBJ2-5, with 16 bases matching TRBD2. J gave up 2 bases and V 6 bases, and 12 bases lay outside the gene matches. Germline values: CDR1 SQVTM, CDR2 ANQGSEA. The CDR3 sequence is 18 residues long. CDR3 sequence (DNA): TGCAGCGTGGCCGGGACTAGCGGGAGGGCCATGGTGCAAGAGACCCAGTACTTC. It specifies CSVAGTSGRAMVQETQYF.

This chain's CDR3 is CASRAGGNTIYF. The CDR3 bases are TGTGCCAGTAGGGCGGGCGGAAACACCATATATTTT. The V call is TRBV19, the J call TRBJ1-3; D is undetermined. The CDR3 extends over 12 amino acids. V lost 6 bases and J 4 bases, leaving 7 bases between the germline ends. Looked up from germline, CDR1 is LNHDA and CDR2 is SQIVND (reference sequence).

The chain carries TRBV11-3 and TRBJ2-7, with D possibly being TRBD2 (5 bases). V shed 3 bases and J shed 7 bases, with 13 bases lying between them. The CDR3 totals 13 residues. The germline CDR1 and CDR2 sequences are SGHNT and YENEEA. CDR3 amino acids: CASSFDPRGEQYF. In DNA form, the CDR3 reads TGTGCCAGCAGCTTCGACCCGAGAGGGGAGCAGTACTTC. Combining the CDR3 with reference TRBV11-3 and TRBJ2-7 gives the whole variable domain EAGVVQSPRYKIIEKKQPVAFWCNPISGHNTLYWYLQNLGQGPELLIRYENEEAVDDSQLPKDRFSAERLKGVDSTLKIQPAELGDSAVYLCASSFDPRGEQYFGPGTRLTVT.

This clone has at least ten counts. CDR3 protein: CASSAGTTYNEQFF. Here the CDR3 DNA reads TGTGCCAGCAGCGCCGGGACTACTTACAATGAGCAGTTCTTC. The V call is TRBV2, the J call TRBJ2-1; 7 nucleotides match TRBD2. CDR1 is SNHLY and CDR2 is FYNNEI in the germline V gene. The CDR3 loop spans 14 amino acids. V lost 6 bases to trimming and J lost 4 bases; unmatched junction nucleotides: 6.